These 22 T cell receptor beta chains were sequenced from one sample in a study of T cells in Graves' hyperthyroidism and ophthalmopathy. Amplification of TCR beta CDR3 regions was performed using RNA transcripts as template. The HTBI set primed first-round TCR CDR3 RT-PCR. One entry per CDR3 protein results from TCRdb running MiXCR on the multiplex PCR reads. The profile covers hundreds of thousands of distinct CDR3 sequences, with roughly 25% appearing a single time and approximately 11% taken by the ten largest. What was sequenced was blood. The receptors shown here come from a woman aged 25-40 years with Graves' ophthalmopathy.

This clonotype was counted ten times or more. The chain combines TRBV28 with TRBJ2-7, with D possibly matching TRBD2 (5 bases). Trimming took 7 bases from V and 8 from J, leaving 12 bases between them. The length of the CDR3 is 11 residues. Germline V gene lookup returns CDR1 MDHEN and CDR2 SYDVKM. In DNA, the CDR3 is TGTGCCAGCATGGCGGAGGAAAAGCAGTACTTC. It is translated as CASMAEEKQYF.

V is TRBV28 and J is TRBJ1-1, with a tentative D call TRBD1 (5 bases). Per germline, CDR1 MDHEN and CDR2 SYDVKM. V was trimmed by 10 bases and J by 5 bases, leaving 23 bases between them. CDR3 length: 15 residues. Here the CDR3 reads CATDFQGGTRTEAFF. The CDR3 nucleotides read TGTGCCACCGATTTTCAGGGAGGGACTAGGACTGAAGCTTTCTTT.

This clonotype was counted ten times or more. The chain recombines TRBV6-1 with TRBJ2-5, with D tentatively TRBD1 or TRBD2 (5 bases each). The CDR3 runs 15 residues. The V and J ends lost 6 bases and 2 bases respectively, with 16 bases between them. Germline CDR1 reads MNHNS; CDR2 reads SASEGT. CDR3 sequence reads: CASRPTGAVQETQYF. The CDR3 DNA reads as TGTGCCAGCAGACCGACCGGGGCGGTACAAGAGACCCAGTACTTC.

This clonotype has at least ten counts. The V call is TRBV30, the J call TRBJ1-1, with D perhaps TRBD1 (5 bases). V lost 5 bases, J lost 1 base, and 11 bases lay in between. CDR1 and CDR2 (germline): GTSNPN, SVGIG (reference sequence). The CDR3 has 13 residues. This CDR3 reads CAWARGGNTEAFF. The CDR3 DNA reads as TGTGCCTGGGCCCGTGGGGGGAACACTGAAGCTTTCTTT. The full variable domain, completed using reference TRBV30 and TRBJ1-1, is SQTIHQWPATLVQPVGSPLSLECTVEGTSNPNLYWYRQAAGRGLQLLFYSVGIGQISSEVPQNLSASRPQDRQFILSSKKLLLSDSGFYLCAWARGGNTEAFFGQGTRLTVV.

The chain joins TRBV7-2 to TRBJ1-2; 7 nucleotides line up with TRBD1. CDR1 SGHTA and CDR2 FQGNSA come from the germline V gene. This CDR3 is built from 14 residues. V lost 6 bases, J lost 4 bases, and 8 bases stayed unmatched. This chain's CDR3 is CASSSPGQLYGYTF. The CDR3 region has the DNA TGTGCCAGCAGTTCTCCGGGACAGCTCTATGGCTACACCTTC.

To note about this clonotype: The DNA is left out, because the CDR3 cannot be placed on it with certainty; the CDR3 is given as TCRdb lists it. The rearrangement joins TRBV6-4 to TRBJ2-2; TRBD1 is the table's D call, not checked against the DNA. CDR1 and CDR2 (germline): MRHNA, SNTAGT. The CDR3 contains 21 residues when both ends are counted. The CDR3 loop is CASSDRGTVGIQYFGAGELFF.

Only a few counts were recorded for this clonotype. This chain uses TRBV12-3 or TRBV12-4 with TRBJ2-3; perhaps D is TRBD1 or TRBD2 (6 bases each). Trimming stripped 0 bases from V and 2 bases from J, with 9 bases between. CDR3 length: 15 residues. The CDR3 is CASSLAGGATDTQYF. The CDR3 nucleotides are TGTGCCAGCAGTTTAGCGGGGGGCGCCACAGATACGCAGTATTTT.

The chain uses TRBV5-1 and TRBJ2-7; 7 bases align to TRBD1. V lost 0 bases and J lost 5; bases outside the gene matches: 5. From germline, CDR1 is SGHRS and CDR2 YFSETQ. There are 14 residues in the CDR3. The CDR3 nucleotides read TGCGCCAGCAGCTTGGGGGACAGTAAACACGAGCAGTACTTC. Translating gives CASSLGDSKHEQYF.

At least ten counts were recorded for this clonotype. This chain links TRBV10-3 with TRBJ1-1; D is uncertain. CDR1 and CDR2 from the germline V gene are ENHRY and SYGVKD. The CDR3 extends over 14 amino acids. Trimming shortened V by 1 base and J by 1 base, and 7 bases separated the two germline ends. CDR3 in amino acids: CAISELTGNTEAFF. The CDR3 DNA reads TGTGCCATCAGTGAGTTAACCGGGAACACTGAAGCTTTCTTT.

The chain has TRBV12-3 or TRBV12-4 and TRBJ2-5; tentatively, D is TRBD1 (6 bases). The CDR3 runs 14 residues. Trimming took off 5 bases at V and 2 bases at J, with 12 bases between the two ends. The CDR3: CASSQTGIQETQYF. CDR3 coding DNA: TGTGCCAGCAGTCAGACAGGAATTCAAGAGACCCAGTACTTC.

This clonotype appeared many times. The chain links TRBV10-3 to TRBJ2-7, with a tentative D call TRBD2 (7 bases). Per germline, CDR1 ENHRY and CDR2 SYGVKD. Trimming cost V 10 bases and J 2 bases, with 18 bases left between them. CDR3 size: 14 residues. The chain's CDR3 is CASGMAGAAYEQYF. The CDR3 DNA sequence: TGTGCCAGTGGAATGGCGGGGGCCGCCTACGAGCAGTACTTC.

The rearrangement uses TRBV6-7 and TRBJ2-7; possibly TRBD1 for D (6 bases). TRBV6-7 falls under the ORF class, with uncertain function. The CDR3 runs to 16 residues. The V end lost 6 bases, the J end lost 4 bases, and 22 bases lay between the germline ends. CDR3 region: CASRGATGGGPYEQYF. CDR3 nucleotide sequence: TGTGCCAGCAGGGGTGCGACAGGAGGTGGTCCATACGAGCAGTACTTC.

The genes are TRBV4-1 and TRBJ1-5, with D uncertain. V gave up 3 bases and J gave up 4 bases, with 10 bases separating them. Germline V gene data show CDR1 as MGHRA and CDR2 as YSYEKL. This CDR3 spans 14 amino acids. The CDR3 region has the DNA TGCGCCAGCAGCCAGATTGTGGCTAATCAGCCCCAGCATTTT. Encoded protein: CASSQIVANQPQHF.

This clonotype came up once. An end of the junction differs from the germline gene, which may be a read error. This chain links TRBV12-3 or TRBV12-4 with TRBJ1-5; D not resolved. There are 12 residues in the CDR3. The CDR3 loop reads CASSLARQPQHF. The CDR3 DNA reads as TGTGCCAGCAGCTTAGCCAGGCAGCCCCAGCATTTT.

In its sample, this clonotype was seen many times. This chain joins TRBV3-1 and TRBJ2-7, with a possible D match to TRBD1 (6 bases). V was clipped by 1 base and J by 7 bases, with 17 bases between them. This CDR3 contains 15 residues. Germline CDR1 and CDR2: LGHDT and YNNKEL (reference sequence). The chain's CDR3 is CASSQAGTWGNEQYF. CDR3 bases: TGTGCCAGCAGCCAAGCCGGGACATGGGGGAATGAGCAGTACTTC.

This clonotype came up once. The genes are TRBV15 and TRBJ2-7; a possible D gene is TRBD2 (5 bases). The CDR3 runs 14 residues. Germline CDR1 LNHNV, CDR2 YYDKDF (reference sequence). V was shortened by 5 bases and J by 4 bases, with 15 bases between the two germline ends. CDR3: CATSSVEANYEQYF. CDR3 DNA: TGTGCCACCAGCTCAGTGGAGGCTAATTACGAGCAGTACTTC.

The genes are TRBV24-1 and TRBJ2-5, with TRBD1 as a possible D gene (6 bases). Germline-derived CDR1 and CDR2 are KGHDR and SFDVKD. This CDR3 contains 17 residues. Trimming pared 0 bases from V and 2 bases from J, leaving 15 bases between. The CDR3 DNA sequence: TGTGCCACCAGTGATTTGCCACAGGGTTGGGGGCAAGAGACCCAGTACTTC. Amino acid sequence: CATSDLPQGWGQETQYF.

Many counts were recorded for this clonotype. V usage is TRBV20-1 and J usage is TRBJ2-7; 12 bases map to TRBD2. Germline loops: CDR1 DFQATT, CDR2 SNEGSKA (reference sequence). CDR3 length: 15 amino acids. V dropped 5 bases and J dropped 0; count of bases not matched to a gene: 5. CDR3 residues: CSALALAGGSYEQYF. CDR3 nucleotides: TGCAGTGCTCTCGCACTAGCGGGGGGCTCCTACGAGCAGTACTTC.

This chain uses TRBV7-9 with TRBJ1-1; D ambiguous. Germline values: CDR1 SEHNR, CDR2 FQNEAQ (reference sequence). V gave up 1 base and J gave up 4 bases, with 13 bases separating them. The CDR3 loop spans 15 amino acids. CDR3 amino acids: CASSLGMGVGTEAFF. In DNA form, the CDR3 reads TGTGCCAGCAGCTTAGGTATGGGAGTCGGCACTGAAGCTTTCTTT.

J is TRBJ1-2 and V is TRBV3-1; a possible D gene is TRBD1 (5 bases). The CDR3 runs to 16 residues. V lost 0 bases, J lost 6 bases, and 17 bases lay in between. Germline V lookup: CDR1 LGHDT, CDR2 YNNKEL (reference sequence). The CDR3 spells CASSQEGSGTSDGYTF. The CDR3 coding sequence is TGTGCCAGCAGCCAAGAAGGGTCGGGGACTTCGGATGGCTACACCTTC.

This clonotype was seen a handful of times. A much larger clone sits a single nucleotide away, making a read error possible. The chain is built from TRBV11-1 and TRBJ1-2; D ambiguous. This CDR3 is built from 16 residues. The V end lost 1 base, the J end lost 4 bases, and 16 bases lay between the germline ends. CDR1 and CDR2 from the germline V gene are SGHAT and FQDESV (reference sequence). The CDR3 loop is CASSLVIQDDTYGYTF. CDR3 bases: TGTGCCAGCAGCTTAGTTATCCAGGACGATACCTATGGCTACACCTTC.

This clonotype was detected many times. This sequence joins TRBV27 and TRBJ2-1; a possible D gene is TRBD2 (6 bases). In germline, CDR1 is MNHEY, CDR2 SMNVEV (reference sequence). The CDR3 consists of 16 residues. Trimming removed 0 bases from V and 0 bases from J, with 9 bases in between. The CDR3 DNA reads TGTGCCAGCAGTTTATCCGCGGGGAACTCCTACAATGAGCAGTTCTTC. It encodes CASSLSAGNSYNEQFF.